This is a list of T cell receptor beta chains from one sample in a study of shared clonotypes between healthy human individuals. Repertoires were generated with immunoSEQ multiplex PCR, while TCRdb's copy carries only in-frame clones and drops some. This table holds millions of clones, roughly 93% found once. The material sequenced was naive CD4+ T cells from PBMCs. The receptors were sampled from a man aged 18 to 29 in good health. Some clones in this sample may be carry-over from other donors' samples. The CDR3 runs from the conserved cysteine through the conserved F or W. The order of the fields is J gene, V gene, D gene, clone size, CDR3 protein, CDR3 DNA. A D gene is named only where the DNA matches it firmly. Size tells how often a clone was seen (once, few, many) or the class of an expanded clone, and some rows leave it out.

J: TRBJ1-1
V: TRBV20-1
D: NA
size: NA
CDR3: CSASRDSEAFF
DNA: TGCAGTGCTAGCCGAGACAGTGAAGCTTTCTTT

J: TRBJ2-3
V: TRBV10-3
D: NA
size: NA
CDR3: CAISELLALTTDTQYF
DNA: TGTGCCATCAGTGAGTTACTAGCTTTAACCACAGATACGCAGTATTTT

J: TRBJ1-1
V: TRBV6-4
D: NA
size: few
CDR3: CASRDSMNTEAFF
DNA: TGTGCCAGCAGGGACAGCATGAACACTGAAGCTTTCTTT

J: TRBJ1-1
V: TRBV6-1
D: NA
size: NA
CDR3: CASSEPGLNTEAFF
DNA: TGTGCCAGCAGTGAGCCGGGACTGAACACTGAAGCTTTCTTT

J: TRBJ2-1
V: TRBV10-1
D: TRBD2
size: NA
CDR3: CASSESREGRRFF
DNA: TGCGCCAGCAGTGAGTCGCGGGAGGGCCGAAGGTTCTTC

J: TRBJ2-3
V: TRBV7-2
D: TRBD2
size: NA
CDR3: CASSSMGLAGPDTQYF
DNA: TGTGCCAGCAGTTCTATGGGACTAGCGGGCCCAGATACGCAGTATTTT

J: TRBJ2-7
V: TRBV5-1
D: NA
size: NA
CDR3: CASSGTVLSSYEQYF
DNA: TGCGCCAGCAGCGGAACAGTGTTGAGCTCCTACGAGCAGTACTTC

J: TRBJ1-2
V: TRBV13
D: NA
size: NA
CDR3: CASSLAWDETQGYTF
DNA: TGTGCCAGCAGCTTAGCTTGGGATGAGACACAGGGCTACACCTTC

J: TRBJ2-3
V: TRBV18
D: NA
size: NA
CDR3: CASSPPAGRTTDTQYF
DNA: TGTGCCAGCTCACCACCCGCGGGCAGAACCACAGATACGCAGTATTTT

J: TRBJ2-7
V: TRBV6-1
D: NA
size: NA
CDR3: CASSAGQEQYF
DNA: TGTGCCAGCAGTGCCGGACAGGAGCAGTACTTC

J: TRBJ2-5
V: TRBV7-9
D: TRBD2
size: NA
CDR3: CASSLVGGGFETQYF
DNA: TGTGCCAGCAGCTTAGTCGGGGGAGGGTTTGAGACCCAGTACTTC

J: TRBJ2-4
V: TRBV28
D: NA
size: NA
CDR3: CASTAEPGPKYF
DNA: TGTGCCAGCACCGCAGAACCGGGACCTAAGTACTTC

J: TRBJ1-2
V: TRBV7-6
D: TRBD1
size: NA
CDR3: CASSLETRTGVYGYTF
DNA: TGTGCCAGCAGCTTAGAGACCAGGACAGGGGTCTATGGCTACACCTTC

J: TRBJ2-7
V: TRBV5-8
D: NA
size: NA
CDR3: CASRQTPSPGYEQYF
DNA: TGTGCCAGCAGGCAGACCCCCTCTCCGGGCTACGAGCAGTACTTC

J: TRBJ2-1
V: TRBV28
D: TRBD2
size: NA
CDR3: CASSSRLAGGSYNEQFF
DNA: TGTGCCAGCAGTTCGAGACTAGCGGGAGGCTCCTACAATGAGCAGTTCTTC

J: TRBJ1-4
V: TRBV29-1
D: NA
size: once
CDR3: CSVVDLQYEKLFF
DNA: TGCAGCGTTGTGGACCTACAATATGAAAAACTGTTTTTT

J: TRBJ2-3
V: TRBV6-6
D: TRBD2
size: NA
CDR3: CASMVAGGYTDTQYF
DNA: TGTGCCAGCATGGTAGCGGGAGGGTACACAGATACGCAGTATTTT

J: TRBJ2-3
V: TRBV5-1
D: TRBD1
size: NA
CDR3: CASSHGTGGADTQYF
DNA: TGCGCCAGCAGCCACGGGACAGGGGGCGCAGATACGCAGTATTTT

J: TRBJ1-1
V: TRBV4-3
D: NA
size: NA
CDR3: CASSLFLGAMGTEAFF
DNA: TGCGCCAGCAGCCTATTCCTAGGGGCAATGGGCACTGAAGCTTTCTTT

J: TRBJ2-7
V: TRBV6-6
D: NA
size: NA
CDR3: CASSTGLYEQYF
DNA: TGTGCCAGCAGTACGGGTCTCTACGAGCAGTACTTC

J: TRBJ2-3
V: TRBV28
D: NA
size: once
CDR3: CASSLDPTEADTQYF
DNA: TGTGCCAGCAGCTTAGACCCAACGGAGGCAGATACGCAGTATTTT

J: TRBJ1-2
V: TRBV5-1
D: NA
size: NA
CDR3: CASTRDGGLYGYTF
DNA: TGCGCCAGCACCCGCGACGGCGGTCTCTATGGCTACACCTTC

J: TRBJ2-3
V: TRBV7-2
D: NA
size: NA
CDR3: CASSPKVTDTQYF
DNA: TGTGCCAGCAGCCCTAAAGTTACAGATACGCAGTATTTT

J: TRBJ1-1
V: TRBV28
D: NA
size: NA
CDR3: CASSLGGGGSDTEAFF
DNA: TGTGCCAGCAGCCTAGGTGGTGGGGGCTCGGACACTGAAGCTTTCTTT

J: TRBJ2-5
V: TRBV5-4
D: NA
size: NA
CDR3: CASSFPGTQETQYF
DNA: TGTGCCAGCAGCTTCCCCGGGACCCAAGAGACCCAGTACTTC

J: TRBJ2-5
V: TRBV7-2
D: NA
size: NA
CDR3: CASSTNEIWGWETQYF
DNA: TGTGCCAGCAGCACCAACGAAATCTGGGGGTGGGAGACCCAGTACTTC

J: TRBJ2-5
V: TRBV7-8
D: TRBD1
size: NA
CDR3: CASSLTTGQGAPRYQETQYF
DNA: TGTGCCAGCAGCTTAACTACCGGACAGGGGGCCCCGAGGTACCAAGAGACCCAGTACTTC